This TCR beta chain stems from a study of regulatory and conventional T cells in RAG deficiency. Blood CD4+ CD25-high CD127-low regulatory T cells supplied the genomic DNA template. Whole-study findings and limits: Compared with controls, unique Treg TCR beta sequences dropped roughly 94-fold in Omenn syndrome and CID/AS. Shannon entropy fell and Simpson indices rose in RAG-deficient patients. In Omenn syndrome, Treg and Tconv repertoires overlapped >80%.

J was trimmed by 4 bases and V by 0 bases; bases with no gene match: 5. Germline CDR1 and CDR2: MNHNY and SVGAGI (reference sequence). This CDR3 has 15 residues. The data were produced by immunoSEQ multiplex PCR, yet TCRdb's version contains in-frame clones alone and is incomplete. The sample contains over 15,000 clones, roughly 86% of which appear only once. This clone came up a few times. Antigen: not known. Separately, the same data were catalogued under a study of regulatory T cells. That source notes: Primers: 52 TRBV forward and 13 TRBJ reverse.

The rearrangement links TRBV6-6 to TRBJ2-7; 8 bases match TRBD1. Sequencing used Tregs sorted from blood. This receptor was taken from a human donor in good health. The CDR3 sequence: CASSYSSQGAYEQYF. CDR3 bases: TGTGCCAGCAGTTACTCGAGTCAGGGGGCGTACGAGCAGTACTTC.